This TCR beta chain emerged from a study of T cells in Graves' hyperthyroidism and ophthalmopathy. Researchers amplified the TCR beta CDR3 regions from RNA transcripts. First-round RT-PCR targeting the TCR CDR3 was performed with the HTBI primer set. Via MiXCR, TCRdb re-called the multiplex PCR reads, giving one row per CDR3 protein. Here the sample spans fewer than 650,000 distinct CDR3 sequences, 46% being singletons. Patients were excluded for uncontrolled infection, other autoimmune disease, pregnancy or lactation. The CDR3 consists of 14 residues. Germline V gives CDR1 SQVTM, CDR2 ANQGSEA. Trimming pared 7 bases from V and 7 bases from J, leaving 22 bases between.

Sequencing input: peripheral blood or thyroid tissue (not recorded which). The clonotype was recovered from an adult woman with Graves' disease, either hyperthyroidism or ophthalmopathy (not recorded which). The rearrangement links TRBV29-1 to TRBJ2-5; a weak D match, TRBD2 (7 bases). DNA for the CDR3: TGCAGCGGAGCAGGCGGGGGCCAAGATGGGACCCAGTACTTC. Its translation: CSGAGGGQDGTQYF.